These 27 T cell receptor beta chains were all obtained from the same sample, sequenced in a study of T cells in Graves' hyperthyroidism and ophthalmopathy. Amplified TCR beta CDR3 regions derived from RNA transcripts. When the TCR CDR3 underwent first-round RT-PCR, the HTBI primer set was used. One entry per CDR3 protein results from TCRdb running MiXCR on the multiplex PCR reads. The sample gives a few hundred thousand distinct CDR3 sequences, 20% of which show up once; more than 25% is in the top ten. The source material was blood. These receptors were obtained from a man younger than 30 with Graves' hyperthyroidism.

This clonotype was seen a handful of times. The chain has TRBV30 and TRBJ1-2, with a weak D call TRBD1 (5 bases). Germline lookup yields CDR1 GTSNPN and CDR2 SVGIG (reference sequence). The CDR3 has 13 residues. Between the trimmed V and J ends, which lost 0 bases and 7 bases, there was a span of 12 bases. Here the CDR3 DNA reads TGTGCCTGGAGTGTATCCCGACAGACTGGCTACACCTTC. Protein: CAWSVSRQTGYTF.

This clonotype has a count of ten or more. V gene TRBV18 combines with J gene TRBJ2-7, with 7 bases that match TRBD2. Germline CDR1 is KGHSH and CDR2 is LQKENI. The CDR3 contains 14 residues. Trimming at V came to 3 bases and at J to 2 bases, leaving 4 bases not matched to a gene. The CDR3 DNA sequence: TGTGCCAGCTCACCCGCTAGCGGAACCTACGAGCAGTACTTC. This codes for CASSPASGTYEQYF.

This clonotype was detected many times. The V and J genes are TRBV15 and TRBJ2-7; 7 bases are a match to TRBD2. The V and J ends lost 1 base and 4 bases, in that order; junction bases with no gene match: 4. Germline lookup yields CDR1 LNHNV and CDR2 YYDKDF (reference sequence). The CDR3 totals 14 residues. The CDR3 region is CATSRGQGGYEQYF. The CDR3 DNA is TGTGCCACCAGCAGAGGCCAGGGAGGGTACGAGCAGTACTTC.

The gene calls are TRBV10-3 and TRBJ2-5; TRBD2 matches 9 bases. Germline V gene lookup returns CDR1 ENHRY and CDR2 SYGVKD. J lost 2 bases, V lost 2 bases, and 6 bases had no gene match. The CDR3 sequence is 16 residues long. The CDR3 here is CAISERGGGVQETQYF. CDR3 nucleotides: TGTGCCATCAGTGAGCGAGGCGGGGGGGTTCAAGAGACCCAGTACTTC.

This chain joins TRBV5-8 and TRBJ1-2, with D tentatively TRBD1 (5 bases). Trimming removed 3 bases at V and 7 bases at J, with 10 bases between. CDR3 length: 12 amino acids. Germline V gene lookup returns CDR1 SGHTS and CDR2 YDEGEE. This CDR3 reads CASSSRGAGYTF. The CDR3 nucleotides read TGTGCCAGCAGCTCCCGAGGGGCTGGCTACACCTTC. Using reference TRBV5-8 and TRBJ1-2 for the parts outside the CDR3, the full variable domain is EAGVTQSPTHLIKTRGQQATLRCSPISGHTSVYWYQQALGLGLQFLLWYDEGEERNRGNFPPRFSGRQFPNYSSELNVNALELEDSALYLCASSSRGAGYTFGSGTRLTVV.

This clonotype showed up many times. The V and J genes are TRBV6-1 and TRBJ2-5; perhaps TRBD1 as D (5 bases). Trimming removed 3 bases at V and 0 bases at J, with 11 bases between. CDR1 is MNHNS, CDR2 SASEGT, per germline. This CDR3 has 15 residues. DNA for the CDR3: TGTGCCAGCAGTGACCCCGCAGGGTACCAAGAGACCCAGTACTTC. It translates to CASSDPAGYQETQYF.

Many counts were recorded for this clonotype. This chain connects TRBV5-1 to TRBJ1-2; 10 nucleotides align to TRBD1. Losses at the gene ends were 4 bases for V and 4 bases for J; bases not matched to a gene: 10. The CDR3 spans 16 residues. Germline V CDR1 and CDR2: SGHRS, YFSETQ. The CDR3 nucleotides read TGCGCCAGCAGCAGGGGACAGGGGTCTCCGATCTATGGCTACACCTTC. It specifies CASSRGQGSPIYGYTF.

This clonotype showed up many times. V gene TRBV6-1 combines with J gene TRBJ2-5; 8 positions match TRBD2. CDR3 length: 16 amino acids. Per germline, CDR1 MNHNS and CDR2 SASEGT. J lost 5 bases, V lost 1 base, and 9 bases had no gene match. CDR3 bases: TGTGCCAGCAGTGAAGAGGCTAGCGGGTCGGGGGAGACCCAGTACTTC. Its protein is CASSEEASGSGETQYF.

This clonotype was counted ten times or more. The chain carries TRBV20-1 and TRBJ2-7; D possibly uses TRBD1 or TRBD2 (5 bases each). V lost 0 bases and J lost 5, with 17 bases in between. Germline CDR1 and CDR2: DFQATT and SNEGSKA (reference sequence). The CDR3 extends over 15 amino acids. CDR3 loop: CSAREPGRGTDEQYF. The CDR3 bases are TGCAGTGCTAGAGAACCGGGACGGGGTACTGACGAGCAGTACTTC.

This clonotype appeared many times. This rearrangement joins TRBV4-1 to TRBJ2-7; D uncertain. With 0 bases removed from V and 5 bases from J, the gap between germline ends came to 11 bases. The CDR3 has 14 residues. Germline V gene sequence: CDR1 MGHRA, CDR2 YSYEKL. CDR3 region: CASSQERMSDEQYF. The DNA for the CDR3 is TGCGCCAGCAGCCAAGAAAGAATGAGTGACGAGCAGTACTTC.

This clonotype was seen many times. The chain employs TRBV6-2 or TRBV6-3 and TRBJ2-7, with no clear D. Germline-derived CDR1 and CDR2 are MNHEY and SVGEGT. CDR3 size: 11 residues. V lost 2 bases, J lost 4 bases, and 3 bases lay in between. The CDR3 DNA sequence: TGTGCCAGCAGTTACGTGTACGAGCAGTACTTC. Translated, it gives CASSYVYEQYF.

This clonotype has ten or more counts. The CDR3 here is CSARQGAAQPQHF. The CDR3 nucleotides are TGCAGTGCGAGACAGGGGGCCGCTCAGCCCCAGCATTTT. The rearrangement joins TRBV20-1 to TRBJ1-5, with 10 bases aligning to TRBD1. Germline lookup yields CDR1 DFQATT and CDR2 SNEGSKA (reference sequence). Unmatched junction bases numbered 5, after V lost 6 bases and J lost 6 bases. This CDR3 is 13 amino acids long.

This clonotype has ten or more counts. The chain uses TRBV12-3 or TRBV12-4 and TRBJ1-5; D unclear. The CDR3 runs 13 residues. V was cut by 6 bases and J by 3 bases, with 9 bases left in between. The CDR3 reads CASSTANNQPQHF. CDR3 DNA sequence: TGTGCCAGCAGCACAGCTAACAATCAGCCCCAGCATTTT.

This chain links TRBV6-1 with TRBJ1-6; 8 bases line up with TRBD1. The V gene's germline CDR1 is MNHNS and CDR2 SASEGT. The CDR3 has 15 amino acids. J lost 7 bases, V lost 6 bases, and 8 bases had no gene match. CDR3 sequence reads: CASSTRTGLNSPLHF. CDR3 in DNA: TGTGCCAGCAGCACCCGGACAGGGTTAAATTCACCCCTCCACTTT.

The CDR3 is CASSPGEIWNTGELFF. CDR3 bases: TGTGCCAGCAGCCCCGGGGAAATCTGGAACACCGGGGAGCTGTTTTTT. The V and J genes are TRBV11-1 and TRBJ2-2; tentatively, D is TRBD2 (5 bases). Per germline, CDR1 SGHAT and CDR2 FQDESV (reference sequence). V lost 5 bases to trimming and J lost 1 base, with 14 bases between them. CDR3 length equals 16 residues.

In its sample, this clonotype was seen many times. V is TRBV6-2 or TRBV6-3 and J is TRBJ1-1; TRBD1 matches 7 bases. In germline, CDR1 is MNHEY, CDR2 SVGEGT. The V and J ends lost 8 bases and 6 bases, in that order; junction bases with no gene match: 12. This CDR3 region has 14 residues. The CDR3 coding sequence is TGTGCCAGCCAAAGGGCACAGGGGAGCGCTGAAGCTTTCTTT. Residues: CASQRAQGSAEAFF.

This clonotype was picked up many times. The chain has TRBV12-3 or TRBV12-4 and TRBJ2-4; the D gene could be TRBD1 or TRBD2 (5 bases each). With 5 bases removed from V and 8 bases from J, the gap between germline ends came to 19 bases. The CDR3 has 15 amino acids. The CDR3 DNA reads TGTGCCAGCAGTCCCCGGGACCGCGGTGAGGACATTCAGTACTTC. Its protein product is CASSPRDRGEDIQYF.

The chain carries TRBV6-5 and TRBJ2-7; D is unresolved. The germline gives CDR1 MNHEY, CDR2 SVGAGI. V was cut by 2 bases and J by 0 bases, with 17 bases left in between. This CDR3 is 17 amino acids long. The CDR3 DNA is TGTGCCAGCAGTTACCCCCCCAGTTGGGATCCCTCCTACGAGCAGTACTTC. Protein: CASSYPPSWDPSYEQYF.

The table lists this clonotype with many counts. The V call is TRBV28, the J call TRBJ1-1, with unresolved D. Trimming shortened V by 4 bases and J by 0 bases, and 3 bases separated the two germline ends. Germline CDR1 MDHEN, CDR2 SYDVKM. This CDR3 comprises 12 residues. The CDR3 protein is CASSSVNTEAFF. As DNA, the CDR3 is TGTGCCAGCAGTTCGGTGAACACTGAAGCTTTCTTT. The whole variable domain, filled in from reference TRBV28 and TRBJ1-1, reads DVKVTQSSRYLVKRTGEKVFLECVQDMDHENMFWYRQDPGLGLRLIYFSYDVKMKEKGDIPEGYSVSREKKERFSLILESASTNQTSMYLCASSSVNTEAFFGQGTRLTVV.

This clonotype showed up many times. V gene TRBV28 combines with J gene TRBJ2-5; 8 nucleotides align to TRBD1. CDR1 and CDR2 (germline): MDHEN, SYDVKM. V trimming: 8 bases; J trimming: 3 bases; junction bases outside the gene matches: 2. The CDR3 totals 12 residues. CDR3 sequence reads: CASGQGKETQYF. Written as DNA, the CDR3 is TGTGCCAGCGGACAGGGTAAAGAGACCCAGTACTTC.

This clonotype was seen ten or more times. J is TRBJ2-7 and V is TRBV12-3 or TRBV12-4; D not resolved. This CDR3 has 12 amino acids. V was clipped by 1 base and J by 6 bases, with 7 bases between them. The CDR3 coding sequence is TGTGCCAGCAGTTTAGTAGTGGGCGAGCAGTACTTC. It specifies CASSLVVGEQYF.

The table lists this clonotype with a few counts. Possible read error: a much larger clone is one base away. DNA of the CDR3: TGTGCCAGCCGGACAGTGGGAAACACCGTATATTTT. It is translated as CASRTVGNTVYF. The V gene is TRBV19, the J gene TRBJ1-3; perhaps TRBD1 as D (6 bases). The germline V gene has CDR1 LNHDA and CDR2 SQIVND (reference sequence). CDR3 size: 12 residues.

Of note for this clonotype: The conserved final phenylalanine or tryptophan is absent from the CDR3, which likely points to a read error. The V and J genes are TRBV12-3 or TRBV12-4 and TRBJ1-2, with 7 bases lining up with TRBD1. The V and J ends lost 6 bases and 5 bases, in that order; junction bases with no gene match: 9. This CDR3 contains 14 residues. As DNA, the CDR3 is TGTGCCAGCAGATCGACCCAGGGGGTGTATGGCTACACCTAC. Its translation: CASRSTQGVYGYTY.

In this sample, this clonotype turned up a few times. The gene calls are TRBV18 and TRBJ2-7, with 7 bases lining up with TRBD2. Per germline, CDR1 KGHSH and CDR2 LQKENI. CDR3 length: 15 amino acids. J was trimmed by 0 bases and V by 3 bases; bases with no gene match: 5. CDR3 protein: CASSPWEGSSYEQYF. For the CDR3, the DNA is TGTGCCAGCTCACCTTGGGAGGGGAGCTCCTACGAGCAGTACTTC.

CDR3 nucleotide sequence: TGTGCCAGCCGGGGCAGCGGGGGAACTGAAGCTTTCTTT. This gives the protein CASRGSGGTEAFF. The rearrangement links TRBV6-1 to TRBJ1-1; TRBD1 might be the D (5 bases). The V end was cut by 8 bases, the J end by 5 bases, with 15 bases between. This CDR3 has 13 amino acids. The germline CDR1 and CDR2 sequences are MNHNS and SASEGT.

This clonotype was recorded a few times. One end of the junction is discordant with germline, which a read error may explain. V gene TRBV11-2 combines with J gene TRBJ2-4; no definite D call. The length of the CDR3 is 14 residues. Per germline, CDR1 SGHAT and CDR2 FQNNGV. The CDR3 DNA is TGTGCCAGCAGCTTAGAACCCGTCGAAAACATTAAGTACTTC. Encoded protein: CASSLEPVENIKYF.

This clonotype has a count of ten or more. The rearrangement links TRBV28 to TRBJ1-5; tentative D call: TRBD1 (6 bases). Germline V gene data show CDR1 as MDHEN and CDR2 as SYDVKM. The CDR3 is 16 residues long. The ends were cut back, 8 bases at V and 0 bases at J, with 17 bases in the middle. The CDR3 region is CASLQGWGNSNQPQHF. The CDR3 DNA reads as TGTGCCAGCTTACAGGGTTGGGGTAATAGCAATCAGCCCCAGCATTTT.